A single sample gave rise to the 11 T cell receptor beta chains below, sequenced in a study of CD8+ T cells in alopecia areata. It was cDNA, reverse transcribed from extracted RNA, that served as the sequencing template. Clones were read by immunoSEQ multiplex PCR, and TCRdb kept only the in-frame ones, dropping some. The table includes approximately 200,000 clones, 50% to 60% detected once. Stated treatment: oral pan-JAK inhibitor, 5-10 mg twice daily. Sequenced material: CD4+ T cells sorted from blood, taken at week 4, from a patient treated with tofacitinib. Receptor source: a human donor with alopecia areata.

The V and J genes are TRBV30 and TRBJ1-5, with unresolved D. This CDR3 is built from 14 residues. The V gene lost 0 bases and the J gene lost 7 bases, with 13 bases spanning the gap. Germline-derived CDR1 and CDR2 are GTSNPN and SVGIG (reference sequence). The CDR3 DNA reads as TGTGCCTGGAGTGTATACGGGAGCGGGCAGCCCCAGCATTTT. Its translation is CAWSVYGSGQPQHF.

The rearrangement links TRBV4-3 to TRBJ1-3; TRBD1 agrees at 7 bases. Unmatched junction bases numbered 7, after V lost 6 bases and J lost 2 bases. The CDR3 is 15 amino acids. Germline CDR1 and CDR2: LGHNA and YSLEER. The CDR3 DNA reads TGCGCCAGCAGGCGTGACAGGGATACTGGAAACACCATATATTTT. Amino acid sequence: CASRRDRDTGNTIYF.

This clone is a singleton in its sample. The rearrangement links TRBV30 to TRBJ1-1, with D unresolved. The CDR3 covers 12 residues. Per the germline V gene, CDR1 is GTSNPN and CDR2 is SVGIG (reference sequence). V lost 8 bases to trimming and J lost 10 bases, with 20 bases between them. CDR3 residues: CARRVEGSGAFF. CDR3 DNA: TGTGCCCGCAGAGTGGAGGGCTCTGGAGCTTTCTTT.

This clone occurred once. The chain has TRBV5-1 and TRBJ2-7; the D is unclear. This CDR3 spans 12 amino acids. CDR1 and CDR2 (germline): SGHRS, YFSETQ. V was pared by 4 bases and J by 1 base, with 6 bases between. As DNA, the CDR3 is TGCGCCAGCAGCGAGCCATCCTACGAGCAGTACTTC. The encoded protein is CASSEPSYEQYF.

The J gene is TRBJ1-5, the V gene TRBV7-9; unclear D gene. The CDR3 consists of 14 residues. V was shortened by 3 bases and J by 0 bases, with 6 bases between the two germline ends. The germline CDR1 and CDR2 sequences are SEHNR and FQNEAQ (reference sequence). The CDR3 here is CASSFGDSNQPQHF. As DNA, the CDR3 is TGTGCCAGCAGCTTCGGAGATAGCAATCAGCCCCAGCATTTT.

V and J are TRBV27 and TRBJ2-3; D not resolved. The germline CDR1 and CDR2 sequences are MNHEY and SMNVEV (reference sequence). The CDR3 length is 14 residues. V gave up 2 bases and J gave up 2 bases, with 8 bases separating them. The CDR3 here is CASSLSSSTDTQYF. The DNA of the CDR3 is TGTGCCAGCAGTTTAAGCTCGTCCACAGATACGCAGTATTTT.

The chain couples TRBV7-2 to TRBJ1-1; maybe TRBD1 (6 bases). The CDR3 runs to 15 residues. V lost 5 bases, J lost 8 bases, and 21 bases lay in between. Germline V gene sequence: CDR1 SGHTA, CDR2 FQGNSA. CDR3 amino acids: CASSPKTSGTIEAFF. The DNA for the CDR3 is TGTGCCAGCAGCCCCAAGACATCCGGGACAATCGAAGCTTTCTTT.

This chain uses TRBV6-5 with TRBJ1-2; 8 nucleotides match TRBD1. V was clipped by 7 bases and J by 5 bases; unmatched bases: 12. CDR1 and CDR2 from the germline V gene are MNHEY and SVGAGI. The CDR3 is made up of 15 amino acids. The DNA for the CDR3 is TGTGCCAGCAACCCTGGACAGGGAAGTTGGTATGGCTACACCTTC. It codes for CASNPGQGSWYGYTF.

This clone appeared a few times. The V call is TRBV5-6, the J call TRBJ2-7; maybe TRBD2 (6 bases). The CDR3 runs to 16 residues. Trimming stripped 4 bases from V and 1 base from J, with 18 bases between. Germline values: CDR1 SGHDT, CDR2 YYEEEE. The CDR3 DNA is TGTGCCAGCAGCCAAAGCCAGTGGGACTTTTCCTACGAGCAGTACTTC. Its protein is CASSQSQWDFSYEQYF.

This chain connects TRBV29-1 to TRBJ1-5; weak D call: TRBD1 (6 bases). Germline values: CDR1 SQVTM, CDR2 ANQGSEA. Trimming cost V 4 bases and J 9 bases, with 16 bases left between them. The CDR3 runs 13 residues. In nucleotides, the CDR3 is TGCAGCGTTGGGGACAACTTGCTAACGCCCCAGCATTTT. It translates to CSVGDNLLTPQHF.

The J gene is TRBJ2-5, the V gene TRBV7-3; either TRBD1 or TRBD2 may supply D (5 bases each). The CDR3 is 13 amino acids. Trimming cost V 5 bases and J 5 bases, with 12 bases left between them. Germline CDR1 and CDR2: SGHTA and FQGTGA. The CDR3 spells CASSRDGRETQYF. The DNA of the CDR3 is TGTGCCAGCAGCCGGGACGGCAGGGAGACCCAGTACTTC.